This T cell receptor (beta chain) emerged from a study of CD4 and CD8 cells across lung adenocarcinoma regions. The patients had localized lung adenocarcinoma, a non-small cell subtype. TCRdb reprocessed the PCR reads via MiXCR and lists one record per CDR3 protein. The data hold about 25,000 distinct CDR3 sequences, with about 50% observed a single time. This CDR3 is 15 amino acids long. Per germline, CDR1 MNHEY and CDR2 SVGEGT. The sequence derives from a male donor with lung adenocarcinoma. The CD4 and CD8 labels of this study may be unreliable. Sequencing input: CD8+ T cells from the center of a lung tumor. The V and J genes are TRBV6-2 or TRBV6-3 and TRBJ2-3; TRBD2 matches at 8 bases. The J call could be wrong; TRBJ2-7 is a better fit for the DNA end. The CDR3 DNA sequence: TGTGCCAGCAGTTGGCCGAGCGGGGGCGCAGAGACGCAGTACTTC. Translating gives CASSWPSGGAETQYF.